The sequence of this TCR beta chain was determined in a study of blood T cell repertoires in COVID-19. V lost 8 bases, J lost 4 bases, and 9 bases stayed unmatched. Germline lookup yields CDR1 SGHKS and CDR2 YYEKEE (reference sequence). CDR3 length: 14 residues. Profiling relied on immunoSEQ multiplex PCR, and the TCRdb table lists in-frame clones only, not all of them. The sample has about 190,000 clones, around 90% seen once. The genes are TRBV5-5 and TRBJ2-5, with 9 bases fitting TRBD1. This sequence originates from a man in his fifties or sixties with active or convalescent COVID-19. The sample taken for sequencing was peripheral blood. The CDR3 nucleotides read TGTGCCAGGAACCGGGACAGGGAGGGAGAGACCCAGTACTTC. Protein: CARNRDREGETQYF. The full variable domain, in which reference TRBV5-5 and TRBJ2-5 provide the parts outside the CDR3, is DAGVTQSPTHLIKTRGQQVTLRCSPISGHKSVSWYQQVLGQGPQFIFQYYEKEERGRGNFPDRFSARQFPNYSSELNVNALLLGDSALYLCARNRDREGETQYFGPGTRLLVL.